The source of this TCR beta chain is a study of blood T cell repertoires in COVID-19. As for the study in general: COVID-19 samples from acute and convalescent phases originated in the United States, Italy and Spain.

The data were produced by immunoSEQ multiplex PCR, yet TCRdb's version contains in-frame clones alone and is incomplete. The table records a few hundred thousand clones, 70% to 90% of them present only once. CDR1 is MNHNY and CDR2 is SVGAGI in the germline V gene (reference sequence). The CDR3 totals 15 residues. V dropped 5 bases and J dropped 6; count of bases not matched to a gene: 8. The sample taken for sequencing was peripheral blood. V usage is TRBV6-6 and J usage is TRBJ2-2; 8 bases map to TRBD2. This sequence originates from a woman aged 45-60 years with active or convalescent COVID-19. The CDR3 protein is CASSKGLGASGELFF. The CDR3 region has the DNA TGTGCCAGCAGTAAGGGACTAGGCGCGTCCGGGGAGCTGTTTTTT.